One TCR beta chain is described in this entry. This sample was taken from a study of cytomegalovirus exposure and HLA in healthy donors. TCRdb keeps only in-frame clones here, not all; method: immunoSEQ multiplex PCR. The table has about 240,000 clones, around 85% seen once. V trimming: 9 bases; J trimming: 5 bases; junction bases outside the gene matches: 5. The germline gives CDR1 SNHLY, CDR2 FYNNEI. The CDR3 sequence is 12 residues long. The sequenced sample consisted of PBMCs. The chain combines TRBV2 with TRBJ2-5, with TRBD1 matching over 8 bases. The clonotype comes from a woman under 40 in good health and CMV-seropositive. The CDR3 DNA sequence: TGTGCCAGACGGACAGGGAGGGAGACCCAGTACTTC. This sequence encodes CARRTGRETQYF.